A selection of T cell receptor beta chains follows, all from one sample in a study of CD8+ T cells in alopecia areata. Clones were sequenced by immunoSEQ multiplex PCR, and TCRdb holds only the in-frame ones, with some missing. The data contain approximately 210,000 clones, less than 50% of them singletons. Sequencing used CD4+ T cells sorted from blood, obtained at approximately week 36, from a patient treated with tofacitinib. The origin of the receptors is a human donor with alopecia areata. The CDR3 runs from the conserved cysteine through the conserved F or W. The order of the fields is V gene, J gene, CDR3 protein.

V: TRBV29-1
J: TRBJ2-5
CDR3: CSVAVGQETQYF

V: TRBV11-3
J: TRBJ2-3
CDR3: CASSLGSGSTDTQYF

V: TRBV6-6
J: TRBJ1-1
CDR3: CAIARGEMRAFF

V: TRBV14
J: TRBJ1-1
CDR3: CASSQEVRTEAFF

V: TRBV19
J: TRBJ2-7
CDR3: CASSTTGISGEQYF

V: TRBV30
J: TRBJ1-1
CDR3: CAWSPQSVTEAFF

V: TRBV30
J: TRBJ2-3
CDR3: CAWRAGDFTDTQYF

V: TRBV2
J: TRBJ1-2
CDR3: CASSEGRSNGYTF

V: TRBV18
J: TRBJ2-1
CDR3: CASSRTGLDEQFF

V: TRBV19
J: TRBJ1-1
CDR3: CASSQDRYTEAFF

V: TRBV30
J: TRBJ2-7
CDR3: CAWTPGQGFYEQYF

V: TRBV7-9
J: TRBJ2-7
CDR3: CASSRGQGPYEQYF

V: TRBV11-2
J: TRBJ2-5
CDR3: CASSLDRLTGQETQYF

V: TRBV5-1
J: TRBJ1-3
CDR3: CASSLRGGNSGNTIYF

V: TRBV29-1
J: TRBJ1-2
CDR3: CSVEAGSNYGYTF

V: TRBV2
J: TRBJ1-2
CDR3: CASRKGAHGYTF

V: TRBV9
J: TRBJ1-1
CDR3: CASSVTLGAEAFF

V: TRBV21-1
J: TRBJ2-5
CDR3: CASTHTGTDQETQYF

V: TRBV5-1
J: TRBJ2-3
CDR3: CASSFRANTDTQYF

V: TRBV7-7
J: TRBJ2-1
CDR3: CACGASGTNNEQFF

V: TRBV7-7
J: TRBJ2-1
CDR3: CASSPNLAYYNEQFF

V: TRBV7-2
J: TRBJ2-7
CDR3: CASSSAGGPSEQYF

V: TRBV4-2
J: TRBJ1-1
CDR3: CASSQVPDSNTEAFF

V: TRBV5-1
J: TRBJ2-2
CDR3: CASSWDQGTGELFF

V: TRBV29-1
J: TRBJ2-1
CDR3: CSVEGQVMNEQFF

V: TRBV29-1
J: TRBJ2-1
CDR3: CSVDPPSGGYNEQFF

V: TRBV5-1
J: TRBJ2-4
CDR3: CASSSELGKNIQYF

V: TRBV7-2
J: TRBJ2-7
CDR3: CASSPWASVSSYEQYF

V: TRBV27
J: TRBJ1-5
CDR3: CASSRNGGRNQPQHF

V: TRBV27
J: TRBJ2-2
CDR3: CASSLIAGIHTGELFF

V: TRBV5-1
J: TRBJ2-3
CDR3: CASSLTDTQYF

V: TRBV5-1
J: TRBJ2-7
CDR3: CASSLAGETGYEQYF

V: TRBV19
J: TRBJ2-1
CDR3: CASSIVGGLDNEQFF

V: TRBV5-1
J: TRBJ1-5
CDR3: CASRRDSNQPQHF

V: TRBV7-2
J: TRBJ2-1
CDR3: CASSSNTGTAKFF

V: TRBV19
J: TRBJ2-1
CDR3: CASQGLASNEQFF

V: TRBV9
J: TRBJ2-3
CDR3: CASSGRPQGATTDTQYF

V: TRBV11-2
J: TRBJ2-3
CDR3: CASSLLAGVLTDTQYF

V: TRBV5-1
J: TRBJ2-6
CDR3: CASSLQVRGGANVLTF

V: TRBV5-1
J: TRBJ2-3
CDR3: CASSPSGGRDTQYF

V: TRBV10-3
J: TRBJ2-1
CDR3: CAISESGGRAYNEQFF

V: TRBV6-6
J: TRBJ1-1
CDR3: CASRQGYTEAFF

V: TRBV29-1
J: TRBJ2-2
CDR3: CSVGQSMPGELFF

V: TRBV14
J: TRBJ2-5
CDR3: CASSPSRQVQETQYF

V: TRBV9
J: TRBJ2-5
CDR3: CASSPLGTSGRSETQYF

V: TRBV2
J: TRBJ1-5
CDR3: CASSESRTASSYQHF

V: TRBV9
J: TRBJ2-3
CDR3: CASSRGGDTQYF

V: TRBV30
J: TRBJ1-1
CDR3: CAWSVLGQPNTEAFF

V: TRBV7-9
J: TRBJ2-5
CDR3: CASSLGLAGVGETQYF

V: TRBV7-9
J: TRBJ2-5
CDR3: CASSLNGETQYF

V: TRBV7-9
J: TRBJ2-3
CDR3: CASSVGTGTDTQYF

V: TRBV30
J: TRBJ1-5
CDR3: CAWSRVAGGQPQHF

V: TRBV25-1
J: TRBJ2-7
CDR3: CASSPSTGGLYEQYF

V: TRBV5-1
J: TRBJ2-1
CDR3: CASSLVTGVGNEQFF

V: TRBV7-2
J: TRBJ2-1
CDR3: CASSLRTGSSYNEQFF

V: TRBV7-9
J: TRBJ2-5
CDR3: CASSLPSQETQYF

V: TRBV5-1
J: TRBJ1-1
CDR3: CASSTQGAYMNTEAFF

V: TRBV28
J: TRBJ2-3
CDR3: CASRITGADTQYF

V: TRBV18
J: TRBJ2-3
CDR3: CASSFGPATDTQYF

V: TRBV7-2
J: TRBJ2-1
CDR3: CASSFGLAGGPGSYNEQFF